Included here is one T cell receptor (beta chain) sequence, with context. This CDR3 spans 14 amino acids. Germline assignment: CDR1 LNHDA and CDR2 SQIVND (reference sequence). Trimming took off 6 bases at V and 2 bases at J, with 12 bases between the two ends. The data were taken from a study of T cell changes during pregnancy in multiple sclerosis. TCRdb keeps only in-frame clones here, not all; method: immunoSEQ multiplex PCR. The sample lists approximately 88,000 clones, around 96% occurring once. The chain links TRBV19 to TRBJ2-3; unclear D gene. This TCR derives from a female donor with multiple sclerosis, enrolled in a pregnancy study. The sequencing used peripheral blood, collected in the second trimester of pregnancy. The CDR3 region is CASRRGRDTDTQYF. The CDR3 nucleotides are TGTGCCAGTAGACGAGGCAGAGACACAGATACGCAGTATTTT.